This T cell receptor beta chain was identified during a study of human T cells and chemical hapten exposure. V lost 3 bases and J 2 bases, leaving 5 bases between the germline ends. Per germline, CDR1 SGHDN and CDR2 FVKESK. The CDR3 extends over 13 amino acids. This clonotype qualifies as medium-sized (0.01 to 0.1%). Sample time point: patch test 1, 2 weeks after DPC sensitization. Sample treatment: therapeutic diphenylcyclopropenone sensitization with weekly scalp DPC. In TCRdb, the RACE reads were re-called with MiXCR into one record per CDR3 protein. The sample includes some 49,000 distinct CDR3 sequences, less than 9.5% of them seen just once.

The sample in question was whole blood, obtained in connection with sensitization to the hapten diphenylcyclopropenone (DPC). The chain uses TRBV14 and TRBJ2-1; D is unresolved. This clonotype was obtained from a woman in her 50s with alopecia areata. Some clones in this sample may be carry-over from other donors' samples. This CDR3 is CASSQVAYNEQFF. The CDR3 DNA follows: TGTGCCAGCAGCCAGGTTGCCTACAATGAGCAGTTCTTC.